The 18 T cell receptor beta chains in this list originate from one sample, sequenced in a study of shared clonotypes between healthy human individuals. Repertoires were generated with immunoSEQ multiplex PCR, while TCRdb's copy carries only in-frame clones and drops some. Found here are around 450,000 clones, 70% to 80% of them singletons; the top ten hold roughly 13%. The sequenced sample consisted of PBMCs. These receptor sequences come from a woman aged 40 to 50 in good health. Some clones in this sample may be carry-over from other donors' samples.

This rearrangement joins TRBV5-1 to TRBJ2-7; no reliable D call. Trimming removed 2 bases from V and 0 bases from J, with 9 bases in between. Germline CDR1 is SGHRS and CDR2 is YFSETQ. This CDR3 contains 14 residues. The CDR3 DNA follows: TGCGCCAGCAGCTTCGGCAGGAACTCCTACGAGCAGTACTTC. This sequence encodes CASSFGRNSYEQYF.

The V gene is TRBV18, the J gene TRBJ1-2; maybe TRBD1 (5 bases). The germline V gene has CDR1 KGHSH and CDR2 LQKENI. The CDR3 covers 16 residues. V was shortened by 1 base and J by 4 bases, with 16 bases between the two germline ends. CDR3 sequence: CASSPLPTVDPYGYTF. Written as DNA, the CDR3 is TGTGCCAGCTCACCACTCCCGACAGTCGACCCCTATGGCTACACCTTC.

The chain combines TRBV10-2 with TRBJ1-4, with D perhaps TRBD1 (5 bases). CDR1 and CDR2 (germline): WSHSY, SAAADI. The V end lost 9 bases, the J end lost 7 bases, and 18 bases lay between the germline ends. The CDR3 spans 14 residues. In DNA form, the CDR3 reads TGCGCCAGGGGACTATTCGGGGATGGTGAAAAACTGTTTTTT. This gives the protein CARGLFGDGEKLFF.

The chain couples TRBV7-8 to TRBJ2-1; D may be TRBD1 (6 bases). Trimming stripped 5 bases from V and 7 bases from J, with 15 bases between. Germline CDR1 reads SGHVS; CDR2 reads FQNEAQ. CDR3 size: 14 residues. CDR3 loop: CASSPRRQDNEQFF. The CDR3 DNA follows: TGTGCCAGCAGCCCCAGGCGACAGGATAATGAGCAGTTCTTC.

CDR3 residues: CASSLDPGTYTDTQYF. CDR3 nucleotide sequence: TGTGCCAGCAGCTTAGATCCCGGGACCTACACAGATACGCAGTATTTT. This rearrangement joins TRBV11-2 to TRBJ2-3; the D call may be TRBD1 or TRBD2 (5 bases each). Trimming removed 0 bases from V and 2 bases from J, with 12 bases in between. Germline lookup yields CDR1 SGHAT and CDR2 FQNNGV. The CDR3 extends over 16 amino acids.

There are a few counts of this clone. The chain links TRBV21-1 to TRBJ2-7; TRBD1, as called in the table, went unchecked against the DNA. TRBV21-1 is a pseudogene segment. The CDR3 extends over 16 amino acids. In nucleotides, the CDR3 is TGTGCCAGCAGCCTAAGCAGGGTAGGGGCCGGCTACGAGCAGTACTTC. Encoded protein: CASSLSRVGAGYEQYF.

The rearrangement joins TRBV18 to TRBJ2-5, with a tentative D call TRBD1 (6 bases). Trimming shortened V by 3 bases and J by 1 base, and 15 bases separated the two germline ends. Germline lookup yields CDR1 KGHSH and CDR2 LQKENI. The CDR3 loop spans 16 amino acids. The DNA of the CDR3 is TGTGCCAGCTCACCCACAGGGCTTCTAATCCAAGAGACCCAGTACTTC. Residues: CASSPTGLLIQETQYF.

The chain joins TRBV9 to TRBJ2-2, with TRBD1 identical over 8 bases. After removal of 0 bases from V and 4 bases from J, the junction contained 2 bases not matched to a gene. This CDR3 is 15 amino acids long. CDR1 and CDR2 (germline): SGDLS, YYNGEE. The CDR3 sequence: CASSVARGLTGELFF. The DNA for the CDR3 is TGTGCCAGCAGCGTAGCCAGGGGGCTCACCGGGGAGCTGTTTTTT.

The CDR3 protein is CASSRRDNGANVLTF. As DNA, the CDR3 is TGTGCCAGCAGCCGTAGGGACAATGGGGCCAACGTCCTGACTTTC. V is TRBV28 and J is TRBJ2-6, with D perhaps TRBD1 (6 bases). The ends were cut back, 6 bases at V and 3 bases at J, with 12 bases in the middle. The germline gives CDR1 MDHEN, CDR2 SYDVKM. This CDR3 has 15 amino acids. Combining the CDR3 with reference TRBV28 and TRBJ2-6 gives the whole variable domain DVKVTQSSRYLVKRTGEKVFLECVQDMDHENMFWYRQDPGLGLRLIYFSYDVKMKEKGDIPEGYSVSREKKERFSLILESASTNQTSMYLCASSRRDNGANVLTFGAGSRLTVL.

The chain combines TRBV25-1 with TRBJ2-7; possible D gene TRBD2, 6 bases. V shed 2 bases and J shed 4 bases, with 12 bases lying between them. Germline values: CDR1 MGHDK, CDR2 SYGVNS. There are 14 residues in the CDR3. CDR3 nucleotide sequence: TGTGCCAGCAGTGAACGGGGGTCCTTATACGAGCAGTACTTC. Protein sequence: CASSERGSLYEQYF.

This clone was counted once. V is TRBV6-5 and J is TRBJ2-7; 11 positions match TRBD2. The CDR3 length is 15 residues. V trimming: 3 bases; J trimming: 3 bases; junction bases outside the gene matches: 4. Per the germline V gene, CDR1 is MNHEY and CDR2 is SVGAGI. CDR3 loop: CASSYSGTSGYEQYF. The CDR3 region has the DNA TGTGCCAGCAGTTATAGTGGGACTAGCGGCTACGAGCAGTACTTC.

This clone has a single count. The chain carries TRBV19 and TRBJ2-6; D may be TRBD1 or TRBD2 (5 bases each). CDR3 length: 13 residues. The V end lost 5 bases, the J end lost 5 bases, and 7 bases lay between the germline ends. Germline V lookup: CDR1 LNHDA, CDR2 SQIVND (reference sequence). CDR3 sequence reads: CASSGTWANVLTF. CDR3 sequence (DNA): TGTGCCAGTAGTGGGACCTGGGCCAACGTCCTGACTTTC.

The chain uses TRBV19 and TRBJ1-1; D perhaps matches TRBD1 (6 bases). This CDR3 contains 14 residues. V lost 7 bases, J lost 3 bases, and 15 bases lay in between. Per the germline V gene, CDR1 is LNHDA and CDR2 is SQIVND (reference sequence). This CDR3 reads CASTSPTGYTEAFF. In nucleotides, the CDR3 is TGTGCCAGTACTTCCCCGACAGGTTACACTGAAGCTTTCTTT.

J is TRBJ2-7 and V is TRBV7-9; TRBD1 aligns across 10 bases. The trim removed 5 bases at V and 4 bases at J, leaving 8 bases unmatched. CDR3 length: 15 residues. Germline CDR1 SEHNR, CDR2 FQNEAQ (reference sequence). The CDR3 protein is CASSRQTGGLYEQYF. DNA for the CDR3: TGTGCCAGCAGCCGCCAGACAGGGGGCCTATACGAGCAGTACTTC.

The rearrangement joins TRBV11-3 to TRBJ2-1; D is perhaps TRBD1 (6 bases). The CDR3 is made up of 15 amino acids. The germline V gene has CDR1 SGHNT and CDR2 YENEEA. V was clipped by 4 bases and J by 2 bases, with 12 bases between them. In nucleotides, the CDR3 is TGTGCCAGCAGCTCCACCGGGACACCCTACAATGAGCAGTTCTTC. Amino acid sequence: CASSSTGTPYNEQFF.

This chain links TRBV5-8 with TRBJ2-1; D possibly corresponds to TRBD1 (7 bases). V was clipped by 1 base and J by 10 bases, with 21 bases between them. Germline V lookup: CDR1 SGHTS, CDR2 YDEGEE. The CDR3 is made up of 16 amino acids. CDR3 amino acids: CASSLWDRRGIGEQFF. The CDR3 region has the DNA TGTGCCAGCAGCTTGTGGGACAGACGGGGGATAGGGGAGCAGTTCTTC.

The chain has TRBV5-4 and TRBJ1-2, with 7 bases lining up with TRBD1. V shed 0 bases, J shed 5 bases, and the junction held 13 bases outside the gene matches. CDR1 is SGHNT and CDR2 is YYREEE in the germline V gene (reference sequence). The CDR3 loop spans 17 amino acids. CDR3 residues: CASSLAVEGAGRYGYTF. In DNA, the CDR3 is TGTGCCAGCAGCTTGGCCGTCGAGGGGGCAGGAAGATATGGCTACACCTTC.

The chain joins TRBV9 to TRBJ2-7, with D perhaps matching TRBD2 (5 bases). V shed 3 bases and J shed 2 bases, with 12 bases lying between them. The CDR3 extends over 14 amino acids. Germline V gives CDR1 SGDLS, CDR2 YYNGEE. The CDR3 DNA follows: TGTGCCAGCAGCGCTAAACTAGGAGCCTACGAGCAGTACTTC. Its translation is CASSAKLGAYEQYF.